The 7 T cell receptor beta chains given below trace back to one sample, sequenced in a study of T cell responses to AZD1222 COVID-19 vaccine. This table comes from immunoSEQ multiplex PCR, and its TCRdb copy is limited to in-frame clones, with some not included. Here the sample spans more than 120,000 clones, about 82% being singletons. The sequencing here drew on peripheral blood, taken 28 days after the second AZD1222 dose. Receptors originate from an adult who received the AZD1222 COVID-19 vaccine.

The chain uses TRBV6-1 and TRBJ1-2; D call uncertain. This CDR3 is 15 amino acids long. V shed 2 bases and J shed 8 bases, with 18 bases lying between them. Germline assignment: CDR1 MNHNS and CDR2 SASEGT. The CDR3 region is CASSELAGQWYGYTF. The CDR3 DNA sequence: TGTGCCAGCAGTGAACTGGCCGGGCAGTGGTACGGCTACACCTTC.

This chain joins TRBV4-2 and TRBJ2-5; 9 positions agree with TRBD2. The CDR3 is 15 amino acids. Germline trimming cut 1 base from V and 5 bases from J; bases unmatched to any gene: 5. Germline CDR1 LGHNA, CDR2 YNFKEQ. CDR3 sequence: CASSQGAGGSETQYF. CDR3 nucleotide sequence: TGTGCCAGCAGCCAAGGGGCGGGGGGGTCGGAGACCCAGTACTTC.

The CDR3 sequence is CAWSVRRGPLNGYTF. The CDR3 bases are TGTGCCTGGAGTGTACGCAGGGGGCCACTAAATGGCTACACCTTC. This chain uses TRBV30 with TRBJ1-2, with 8 nucleotides matching TRBD1. The CDR3 length is 15 residues. The V gene end was trimmed by 0 bases and the J gene end by 6 bases; junction bases not matched to a gene: 9. The germline V gene encodes CDR1 GTSNPN and CDR2 SVGIG (reference sequence).

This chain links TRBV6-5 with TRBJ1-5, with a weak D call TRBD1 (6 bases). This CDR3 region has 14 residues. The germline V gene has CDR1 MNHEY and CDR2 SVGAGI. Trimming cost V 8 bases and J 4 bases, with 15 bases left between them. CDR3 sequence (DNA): TGTGCCAGCCACCTTTTACAGGGAAATCAGCCCCAGCATTTT. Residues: CASHLLQGNQPQHF.

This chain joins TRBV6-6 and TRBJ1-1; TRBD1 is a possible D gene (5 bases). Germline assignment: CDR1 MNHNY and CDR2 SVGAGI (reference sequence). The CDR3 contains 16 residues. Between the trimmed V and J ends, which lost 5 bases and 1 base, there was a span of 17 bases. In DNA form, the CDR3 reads TGTGCCAGCAGTACCCGGCCCGGGGGGAGGAACACTGAAGCTTTCTTT. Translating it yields CASSTRPGGRNTEAFF.

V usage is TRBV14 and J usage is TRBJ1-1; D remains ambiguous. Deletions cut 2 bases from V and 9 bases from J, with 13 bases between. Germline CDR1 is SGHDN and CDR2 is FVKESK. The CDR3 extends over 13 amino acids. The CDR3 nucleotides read TGTGCCAGCAGCCAAAGCCTCCAACTAAAAGCTTTCTTT. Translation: CASSQSLQLKAFF.

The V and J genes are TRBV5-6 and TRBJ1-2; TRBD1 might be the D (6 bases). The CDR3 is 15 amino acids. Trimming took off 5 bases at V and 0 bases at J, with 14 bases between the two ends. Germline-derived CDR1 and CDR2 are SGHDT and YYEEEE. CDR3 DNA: TGTGCCAGCAGATACCTGGACAGAGCTAACTATGGCTACACCTTC. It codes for CASRYLDRANYGYTF.